This is a list of T cell receptor beta chains from one sample in a study of CD8+ T cells in alopecia areata. TCRdb keeps only in-frame clones here, not all; method: immunoSEQ multiplex PCR. The sample lists about 120,000 clones, approximately 48% occurring once. Sample: CD8+ T cells sorted from blood, taken at week 0. The receptors were sampled from a human donor with alopecia areata. The CDR3 runs from the conserved cysteine through the conserved F or W. A D gene is named only where the DNA matches it firmly. Where a row states a size, it is once, few, many or the class of an expanded clone; other rows omit it.

size,D,V,J,DNA,CDR3
NA,NA,TRBV9,TRBJ2-3,TGTGCCAGCAGCCCCCGAGGAGGGGGCGCAGATACGCAGTATTTT,CASSPRGGGADTQYF
NA,NA,TRBV10-3,TRBJ2-2,TGTGCCAGTGATCACGGGGAGCTGTTTTTT,CASDHGELFF
NA,NA,TRBV14,TRBJ2-5,TGTGCTAGCAGCCGATTAGGGTGGGAGACCCAGTACTTC,CASSRLGWETQYF
NA,NA,TRBV4-1,TRBJ1-2,TGCGCCAGCAGCTACAGAATCCTCTATGGCTACACCTTC,CASSYRILYGYTF
NA,NA,TRBV15,TRBJ2-7,TGTGCCACCAGCACCGGGACACGATCCTACGAGCAGTACTTC,CATSTGTRSYEQYF
NA,NA,TRBV9,TRBJ1-1,TGTGCCAGCAGCGTAGGTCCTAACACTGAAGCTTTCTTT,CASSVGPNTEAFF
few,NA,TRBV7-9,TRBJ1-2,TGTGCCAGCAGCGCGCAGGGAGATGGCTACACCTTC,CASSAQGDGYTF
NA,NA,TRBV13,TRBJ2-5,TGTGCCAGCAGCCCATCCCTCAGGGGAATGAGAGAGACCCAGTACTTC,CASSPSLRGMRETQYF
NA,NA,TRBV6-5,TRBJ1-5,TGTGCCAGCAGTTACTCTAGGCGCCAGCCCCAGCATTTT,CASSYSRRQPQHF
NA,NA,TRBV27,TRBJ2-7,TGTGCCAGCAGCCCTCGAATCCCCCACGAGCAGTACTTC,CASSPRIPHEQYF
NA,NA,TRBV29-1,TRBJ2-3,TGCAGCGCGGAAGAAGTCGGCACAGATACGCAGTATTTT,CSAEEVGTDTQYF
NA,NA,TRBV5-1,TRBJ1-2,TGCGCCAGCAGCTTGATGGGGCAGCCTAATGAGGGCTACACCTTC,CASSLMGQPNEGYTF
NA,NA,TRBV29-1,TRBJ1-2,TGCAGCGTTGAAGAGCAAGAGGACATAGTCTATGGCTACACCTTC,CSVEEQEDIVYGYTF
many,NA,TRBV7-2,TRBJ2-7,TGTGCCAGCAGCTCCCATTCCGACTTGGGCTACGAGCAGTACTTC,CASSSHSDLGYEQYF
NA,TRBD1,TRBV5-6,TRBJ2-5,TGTGCCAGCAGCCAGCCGGGACAGGGTGCGGAGACCCAGTACTTC,CASSQPGQGAETQYF
NA,NA,TRBV11-2,TRBJ2-7,TGTGCCAGCAGCTTGGGAATCTACGAGCAGTACTTC,CASSLGIYEQYF
NA,NA,TRBV30,TRBJ1-1,TGTGCCTGGGAGATACTAGGGATCACTGAAGCTTTCTTT,CAWEILGITEAFF
NA,TRBD2,TRBV5-6,TRBJ2-7,TGTGCCAGCAGTGCCGGGACTAGCTTTTACGAGCAGTACTTC,CASSAGTSFYEQYF
NA,TRBD1,TRBV15,TRBJ2-2,TGTGCCACCAGCATACAGGGGGCGCATGCCGGGGAGCTGTTTTTT,CATSIQGAHAGELFF
few,NA,TRBV23-1,TRBJ2-2,TGCGCCAGCAGTCAATCCCCAGGGATCACCGGGGAGCTGTTTTTT,CASSQSPGITGELFF
NA,TRBD1,TRBV9,TRBJ2-2,TGTGCCAGCAGCGCGGGACAGGGGAACACCGGGGAGCTGTTTTTT,CASSAGQGNTGELFF
NA,NA,TRBV4-2,TRBJ2-7,TGTGCCAGCAGCCAAGTGGGGGCTGAAGGTTACGAGCAGTACTTC,CASSQVGAEGYEQYF
NA,TRBD2,TRBV4-1,TRBJ2-1,TGCGCCAGCAGCCAAGCTGGCGGGGGGGCATATGAGCAGTTCTTC,CASSQAGGGAYEQFF
NA,NA,TRBV7-9,TRBJ1-2,TGTGCCAGCAGCTCCATTTACGGCTACACCTTC,CASSSIYGYTF
NA,TRBD2,TRBV13,TRBJ2-2,TGTGCCAGCAGCTTTGCCCCTTGGGGGGGAAACACCGGGGAGCTGTTTTTT,CASSFAPWGGNTGELFF
NA,NA,TRBV6-1,TRBJ1-5,TGTGCCAGCAGTGACGGGCTGTGGGGCAATCAGCCCCAGCATTTT,CASSDGLWGNQPQHF
NA,NA,TRBV27,TRBJ1-2,TGTGCCAGCAGCCACCCGGGAACTCCTGGAGGCTACACCTTC,CASSHPGTPGGYTF
NA,NA,TRBV13,TRBJ2-1,TGTGCCAGCAGCCAAAGGGGCGCCGGAAGGAATGAGCAGTTCTTC,CASSQRGAGRNEQFF
NA,NA,TRBV29-1,TRBJ2-5,TGCAGTTACGGGGCGGTCTACCAAGAGACCCAGTACTTC,CSYGAVYQETQYF
NA,TRBD1,TRBV10-3,TRBJ2-1,TGTGCCATCAGTGAGTCGAGGACAGGGCCCAATGAGCAGTTCTTC,CAISESRTGPNEQFF
few,TRBD2,TRBV29-1,TRBJ2-2,TGCAGCGTTGTACTAGCGGCCGGGGAGCTGTTTTTT,CSVVLAAGELFF
NA,NA,TRBV9,TRBJ1-4,TGTGCCAGCAGCGAGACGGCTAGAAATGAAAAACTGTTTTTT,CASSETARNEKLFF
NA,NA,TRBV29-1,TRBJ1-1,TGCAGCGTCAGGAGTCCAGGGACGAACACTGAAGCTTTCTTT,CSVRSPGTNTEAFF
NA,NA,TRBV19,TRBJ1-5,TGTGCCAGTCGGGACGGTGAATGGCCCCAGCATTTT,CASRDGEWPQHF
NA,TRBD2,TRBV30,TRBJ2-7,TGTGCCTGGAGCCACAGCGGGGGGGCCCACGAGCAGTACTTC,CAWSHSGGAHEQYF
NA,NA,TRBV13,TRBJ2-5,TGTGCCAGCAGCATTAGACTGAAAGAGACCCAGTACTTC,CASSIRLKETQYF
NA,TRBD2,TRBV7-6,TRBJ2-3,TGTGCCAGCAGCAGACTAGCGGGGGGGCCAGATACGCAGTATTTT,CASSRLAGGPDTQYF
NA,NA,TRBV30,TRBJ1-1,TGTGCCTGGGGGGACGGGGTTCGGAGCTCTGAAGCTTTCTTT,CAWGDGVRSSEAFF
few,NA,TRBV28,TRBJ2-7,TGTGCCACCCAAAGAGTAGCGACGAATTACGAGCAGTACTTC,CATQRVATNYEQYF
NA,NA,TRBV4-1,TRBJ1-1,TGCGCCAGCAGCCAAGGATCAGAGAACACTGAAGCTTTCTTT,CASSQGSENTEAFF
few,NA,TRBV4-1,TRBJ1-1,TGCGCCAGCAGCCAAGAATTAGAGGGGGGAACTGAAGCTTTCTTT,CASSQELEGGTEAFF
NA,NA,TRBV4-1,TRBJ2-3,TGCGCCAGCAGCCAAGGACTGTCGTCTGCAGATACGCAGTATTTT,CASSQGLSSADTQYF
NA,TRBD1,TRBV29-1,TRBJ1-2,TGCAGCGTTGGAGGACAGGGGGCAGAAGCCATTAACTATGGCTACACCTTC,CSVGGQGAEAINYGYTF
NA,NA,TRBV25-1,TRBJ1-2,TGTGCCAGCAGTGAATTGAGGGGGACCGGCTACACCTTC,CASSELRGTGYTF
few,NA,TRBV2,TRBJ2-5,TGTGCCAGCAGCGCCAGATTAATCGGGGAGACCCAGTACTTC,CASSARLIGETQYF
NA,TRBD2,TRBV19,TRBJ2-7,TGTGCCAGTAGTGGCCCCGGACTAGCTTCCTACGAGCAGTACTTC,CASSGPGLASYEQYF
NA,NA,TRBV6-5,TRBJ2-5,TGTGCCAGCAGTTATGGGGGGCTCCAAGAGACCCAGTACTTC,CASSYGGLQETQYF
many,NA,TRBV29-1,TRBJ1-1,TGCAGCGTAGCTCCTAGCACTGAAGCTTTCTTT,CSVAPSTEAFF
NA,TRBD1,TRBV29-1,TRBJ1-1,TGCAGCGTTGAAGTTCTTGAGACAGGGACCTCTGAAGCTTTCTTT,CSVEVLETGTSEAFF
NA,TRBD1,TRBV9,TRBJ1-2,TGTGCCAGCAGCGGGTGGACAGGGGGCGATACCCGATTCAACTATGGCTACACCTTC,CASSGWTGGDTRFNYGYTF